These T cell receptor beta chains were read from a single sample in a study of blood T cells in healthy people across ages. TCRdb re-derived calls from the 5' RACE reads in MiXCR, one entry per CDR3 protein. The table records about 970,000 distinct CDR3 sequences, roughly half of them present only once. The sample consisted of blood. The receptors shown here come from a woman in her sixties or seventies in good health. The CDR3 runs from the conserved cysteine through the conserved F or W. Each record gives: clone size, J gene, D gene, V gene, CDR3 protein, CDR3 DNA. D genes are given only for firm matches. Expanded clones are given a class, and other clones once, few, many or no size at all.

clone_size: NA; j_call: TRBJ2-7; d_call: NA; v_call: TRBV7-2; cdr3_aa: CASSLVAFRAEQYF; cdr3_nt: TGTGCCAGCAGCTTAGTGGCCTTTCGCGCCGAGCAGTACTTC
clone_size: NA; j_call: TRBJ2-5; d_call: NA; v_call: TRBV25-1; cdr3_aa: CASSEERETQYF; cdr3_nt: TGTGCCAGCAGTGAGGAGAGAGAGACCCAGTACTTC
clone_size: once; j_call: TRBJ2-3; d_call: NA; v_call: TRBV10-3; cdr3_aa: CAISEKDTTDTQYF; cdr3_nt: TGTGCCATCAGTGAGAAGGACACAACAGATACGCAGTATTTT
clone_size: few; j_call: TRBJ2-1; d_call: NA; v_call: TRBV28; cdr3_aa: CASSPPWGNEQFF; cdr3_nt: TGTGCCAGCAGTCCGCCTTGGGGCAATGAGCAGTTCTTC
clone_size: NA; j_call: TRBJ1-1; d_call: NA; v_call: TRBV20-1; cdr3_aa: CSVRVMNTEAFF; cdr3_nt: TGCAGTGTAAGGGTGATGAACACTGAAGCTTTCTTT
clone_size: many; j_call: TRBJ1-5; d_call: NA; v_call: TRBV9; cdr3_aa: CASSVVQPQHF; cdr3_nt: TGTGCCAGCAGCGTAGTTCAGCCCCAGCATTTT
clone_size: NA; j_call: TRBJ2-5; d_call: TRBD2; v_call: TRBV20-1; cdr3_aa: CSARPRTSGVQYF; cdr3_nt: TGCAGTGCTAGGCCCAGGACTAGCGGGGTACAGTACTTC
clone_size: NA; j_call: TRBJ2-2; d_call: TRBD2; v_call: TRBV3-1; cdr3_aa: CASSLSSGSGGELFF; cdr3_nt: TGTGCCAGCAGCCTATCTAGCGGGAGTGGCGGGGAGCTGTTTTTT
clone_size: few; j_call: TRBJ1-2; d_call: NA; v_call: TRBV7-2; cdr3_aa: CASSLGGANYGYTF; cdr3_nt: TGTGCCAGCAGCTTAGGAGGGGCGAACTATGGCTACACCTTC
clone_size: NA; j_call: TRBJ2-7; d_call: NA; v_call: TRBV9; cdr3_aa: CASSDRDSYEQYF; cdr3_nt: TGTGCCAGCAGCGACAGGGACTCCTACGAGCAGTACTTC
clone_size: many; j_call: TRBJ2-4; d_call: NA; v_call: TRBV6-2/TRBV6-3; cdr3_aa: CASKGPLSSHIQYF; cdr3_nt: TGTGCCAGCAAAGGCCCCTTATCCAGCCACATTCAGTACTTC
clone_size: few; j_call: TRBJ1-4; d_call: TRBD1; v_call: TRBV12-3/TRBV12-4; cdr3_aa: CASSSRQGGMGKLFF; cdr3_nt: TGTGCCAGCAGTTCGAGACAGGGAGGGATGGGGAAACTGTTTTTT
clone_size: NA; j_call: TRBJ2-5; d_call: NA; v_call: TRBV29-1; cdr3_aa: CSADRGETQYF; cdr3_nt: TGCAGCGCCGACAGAGGAGAGACCCAGTACTTC
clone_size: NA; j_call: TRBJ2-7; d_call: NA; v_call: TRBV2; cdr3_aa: CASGEGEPYEQYF; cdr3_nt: TGTGCCAGCGGTGAGGGGGAGCCCTACGAGCAGTACTTC
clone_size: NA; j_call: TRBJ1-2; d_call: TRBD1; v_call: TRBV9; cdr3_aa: CASRKTGTGKLSGYTF; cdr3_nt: TGTGCCAGCAGAAAAACCGGGACAGGGAAGTTGTCTGGCTACACCTTC
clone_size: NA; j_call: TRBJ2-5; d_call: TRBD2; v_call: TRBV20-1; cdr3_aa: CSARDSAGAPQETQYF; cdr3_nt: TGCAGTGCTAGAGATTCGGCGGGAGCCCCCCAAGAGACCCAGTACTTC
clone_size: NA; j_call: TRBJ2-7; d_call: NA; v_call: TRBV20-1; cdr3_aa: CSARDRWTYEQYF; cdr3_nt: TGCAGTGCCAGGGACCGATGGACCTACGAGCAGTACTTC
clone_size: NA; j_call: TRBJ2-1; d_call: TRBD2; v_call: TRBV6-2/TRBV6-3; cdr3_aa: CASIRRLAGGSRNNEQFF; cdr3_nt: TGTGCCAGCATTCGTCGACTAGCGGGAGGGAGTCGGAACAATGAGCAGTTCTTC
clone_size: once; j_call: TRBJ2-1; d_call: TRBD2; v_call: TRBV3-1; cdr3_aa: CASSSSGRSGEQFF; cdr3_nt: TGTGCCAGCAGCTCCAGCGGGAGGTCGGGTGAGCAGTTCTTC
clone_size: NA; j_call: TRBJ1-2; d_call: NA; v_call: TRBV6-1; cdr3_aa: CASSSRSSYGYTF; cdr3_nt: TGTGCCAGCAGTTCGAGGTCCTCCTATGGCTACACCTTC
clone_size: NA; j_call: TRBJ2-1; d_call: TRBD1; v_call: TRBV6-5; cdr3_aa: CASSHPGQADNEQFF; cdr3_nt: TGTGCCAGCAGCCACCCGGGACAGGCGGACAATGAGCAGTTCTTC
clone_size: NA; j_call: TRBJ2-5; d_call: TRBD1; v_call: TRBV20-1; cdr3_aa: CSATPGQQETQYF; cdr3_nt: TGCAGTGCTACGCCGGGACAGCAAGAGACCCAGTACTTC